The 17 T cell receptor beta chains reported below all come from one sample, sequenced in a study of cytomegalovirus exposure and HLA in healthy donors (dated by TCRdb to between 2016 and 2019). Library generation was performed with the immunoSEQ multiplex PCR assay. A mixture of 60 forward primers for TCR Vbeta segments and 13 reverse primers for TCR Jbeta segments was used in the multiplex PCR. TCRdb limited this immuneACCESS table to in-frame rearrangements with V and J called. A share of clones is missing; checked studies link under half to unresolved V genes, and the rest is unexplained. The sample contains about 180,000 clones, 65% to 80% of them found a single time. Clones ranked in the top ten supply 2% to 3% of the sample. Sequencing was done on a sample of PBMCs. Receptors were obtained from a woman aged 25-40 years in good health and CMV-seropositive.

The chain recombines TRBV28 with TRBJ2-5; D call uncertain. The J call may be in error: the DNA end matches TRBJ2-7 better. Looked up from germline, CDR1 is MDHEN and CDR2 is SYDVKM. The CDR3 consists of 12 residues. CDR3 residues: CASSFSRYEQYF. CDR3 nucleotides: TGTGCCAGCAGTTTCAGCAGGTACGAGCAGTACTTC.

The rearrangement links TRBV28 to TRBJ2-5; D possibly corresponds to TRBD2 (5 bases). Germline values: CDR1 MDHEN, CDR2 SYDVKM. Trimming shortened V by 3 bases and J by 5 bases, and 16 bases separated the two germline ends. CDR3 length: 15 residues. For the CDR3, the DNA is TGTGCCAGCAGTTTGACGCGGGTCCAGTGGGAGACCCAGTACTTC. This translates into CASSLTRVQWETQYF.

V usage is TRBV28 and J usage is TRBJ1-2; no definite D call. V gave up 6 bases and J gave up 2 bases, with 10 bases separating them. The CDR3 is 13 residues long. The germline V gene encodes CDR1 MDHEN and CDR2 SYDVKM. This CDR3 reads CASSPGKNYGYTF. CDR3 sequence (DNA): TGTGCCAGCAGCCCCGGGAAAAACTATGGCTACACCTTC.

The chain carries TRBV23-1 and TRBJ2-1; 8 nucleotides match TRBD2. TRBV23-1 is recorded as an ORF, its role being uncertain. This CDR3 contains 15 residues. Unmatched junction bases numbered 0, after V lost 0 bases and J lost 2 bases. The CDR3 sequence: CASSQSRGAYNEQFF. The CDR3 DNA reads as TGCGCCAGCAGTCAATCGCGGGGGGCCTACAATGAGCAGTTCTTC.

V and J are TRBV5-4 and TRBJ2-5, with a tentative D call TRBD1 (6 bases). CDR1 is SGHNT, CDR2 YYREEE, per germline (reference sequence). Trimming removed 0 bases from V and 0 bases from J, with 12 bases in between. The CDR3 consists of 16 residues. The CDR3 DNA reads as TGTGCCAGCAGCTTGGCGGCAGGGGCGTACCAAGAGACCCAGTACTTC. It specifies CASSLAAGAYQETQYF.

V gene TRBV28 combines with J gene TRBJ2-1, with 8 nucleotides matching TRBD1. V was clipped by 10 bases and J by 4 bases; unmatched bases: 9. Per germline, CDR1 MDHEN and CDR2 SYDVKM. CDR3 length equals 14 residues. The CDR3 here is CATTTGDRYNEQFF. Here the CDR3 DNA reads TGTGCCACCACGACAGGGGATCGTTACAATGAGCAGTTCTTC. The complete variable domain, with remaining parts taken from reference TRBV28 and TRBJ2-1, reads DVKVTQSSRYLVKRTGEKVFLECVQDMDHENMFWYRQDPGLGLRLIYFSYDVKMKEKGDIPEGYSVSREKKERFSLILESASTNQTSMYLCATTTGDRYNEQFFGPGTRLTVL.

The chain combines TRBV2 with TRBJ1-1, with D tentatively TRBD1 (5 bases). Germline V gene data show CDR1 as SNHLY and CDR2 as FYNNEI. CDR3 length: 14 residues. V lost 10 bases to trimming and J lost 7 bases, with 22 bases between them. The CDR3 nucleotides are TGTGCCACTTCCAAACGAGGGGAGGCGAGTGAAGCTTTCTTT. Protein product: CATSKRGEASEAFF.

This chain uses TRBV7-9 with TRBJ1-2, with 7 bases matching TRBD1. The ends lost 3 bases at V and 6 bases at J; junction bases unmatched: 7. This CDR3 is built from 14 residues. The germline V gene encodes CDR1 SEHNR and CDR2 FQNEAQ (reference sequence). As DNA, the CDR3 is TGTGCCAGCAGCTTTCCTCAGGGGGGTAATGGCTACACCTTC. Translated: CASSFPQGGNGYTF.

V gene TRBV6-5 combines with J gene TRBJ1-2; D is possibly TRBD1 (5 bases). The V gene lost 5 bases and the J gene lost 6 bases, with 13 bases spanning the gap. This CDR3 is built from 13 residues. Germline V lookup: CDR1 MNHEY, CDR2 SVGAGI. CDR3 amino acids: CASSGTPGDGYTF. CDR3 coding DNA: TGTGCCAGCAGTGGGACTCCGGGGGATGGCTACACCTTC.

V usage is TRBV5-3 and J usage is TRBJ2-7; D is unresolved. TRBV5-3 is identified as an open reading frame with a role that is uncertain. This CDR3 has 22 amino acids. With 2 bases removed from V and 1 base from J, the gap between germline ends came to 34 bases. CDR3 loop: CARSFPDIPSLCATCLSYEQYF. The DNA for the CDR3 is TGTGCCAGAAGCTTTCCGGATATTCCTAGTTTGTGCGCGACTTGCCTATCCTACGAGCAGTACTTC.

The chain combines TRBV18 with TRBJ1-5, with 8 bases lining up with TRBD1. Germline V gene lookup returns CDR1 KGHSH and CDR2 LQKENI. Trimming at V came to 6 bases and at J to 6 bases, leaving 7 bases not matched to a gene. This CDR3 comprises 14 residues. CDR3 residues: CASSLGQGGQPQHF. CDR3 nucleotide sequence: TGTGCCAGCTCGCTAGGACAGGGCGGTCAGCCCCAGCATTTT.

V is TRBV6-6 and J is TRBJ1-1, with D tentatively TRBD1 (5 bases). V was shortened by 5 bases and J by 2 bases, with 12 bases between the two germline ends. Germline CDR1 reads MNHNY; CDR2 reads SVGAGI (reference sequence). This CDR3 region has 14 residues. CDR3 sequence (DNA): TGTGCCAGCAGTGATCAGGGTTATAACACTGAAGCTTTCTTT. Translated, it gives CASSDQGYNTEAFF.

This clone showed up just a few times. This chain joins TRBV7-8 and TRBJ1-4; D is perhaps TRBD1 (5 bases). V lost 1 base, J lost 7 bases, and 16 bases lay in between. CDR3 size: 16 residues. Germline assignment: CDR1 SGHVS and CDR2 FQNEAQ. CDR3 residues: CASSLGLRQGGEKLFF. The CDR3 bases are TGTGCCAGCAGCTTAGGCCTAAGGCAGGGAGGTGAAAAACTGTTTTTT.

The chain is built from TRBV9 and TRBJ2-3; D is perhaps TRBD2 (5 bases). Germline assignment: CDR1 SGDLS and CDR2 YYNGEE. The V end was cut by 0 bases, the J end by 2 bases, with 16 bases between. The CDR3 has 17 residues. This CDR3 reads CASSVGLAHINTDTQYF. DNA for the CDR3: TGTGCCAGCAGCGTAGGCCTAGCCCATATCAACACAGATACGCAGTATTTT.

The chain is built from TRBV6-5 and TRBJ2-3; 9 bases match TRBD2. The germline gives CDR1 MNHEY, CDR2 SVGAGI. The CDR3 loop spans 14 amino acids. The V and J ends lost 8 bases and 6 bases, in that order; junction bases with no gene match: 9. CDR3 residues: CASFRGGGVDTQYF. DNA for the CDR3: TGTGCCAGCTTTCGTGGCGGGGGGGTGGATACGCAGTATTTT.

This chain uses TRBV5-5 with TRBJ1-5; 8 bases line up with TRBD1. Looked up from germline, CDR1 is SGHKS and CDR2 is YYEKEE (reference sequence). The V gene end was trimmed by 1 base and the J gene end by 4 bases; junction bases not matched to a gene: 4. The CDR3 has 15 amino acids. CDR3 amino acids: CASSLIRGHNQPQHF. For the CDR3, the DNA is TGTGCCAGCAGCTTGATCAGGGGGCATAATCAGCCCCAGCATTTT.

The sample holds one count of this clone. The chain uses TRBV9 and TRBJ1-1; D is ambiguous. Trimming stripped 3 bases from V and 0 bases from J, with 12 bases between. The CDR3 contains 15 residues. CDR1 is SGDLS and CDR2 is YYNGEE in the germline V gene. The CDR3 region has the DNA TGTGCCAGCAGCGAGGGAGATCTCGTGAACACTGAAGCTTTCTTT. Protein sequence: CASSEGDLVNTEAFF. The variable domain in full, with the rest retrieved from reference TRBV9 and TRBJ1-1, is DSGVTQTPKHLITATGQRVTLRCSPRSGDLSVYWYQQSLDQGLQFLIQYYNGEERAKGNILERFSAQQFPDLHSELNLSSLELGDSALYFCASSEGDLVNTEAFFGQGTRLTVV.